This TCR beta chain was observed in a study of OX40 agonist ivuxolimab in advanced cancers. About the full investigation: Ivuxolimab was an agonistic, fully human IgG2 monoclonal antibody directed against OX40 (CD134), a costimulatory receptor. The paper covers the monotherapy dose-escalation part of the phase I ivuxolimab trial, which included N = 52 patients. Among the roughly 50 dose-escalation patients, some 20 had hepatocellular carcinoma, roughly 15 melanoma, 9 renal cell carcinoma and 9 head and neck cancer. A male proportion of around 81% and a mean age of 60 years, ranging from about 20 to 85, were recorded for the dose-escalation cohort. Prior anti-PD-1, anti-PD-L1 or anti-CTLA-4 therapy was permitted, and roughly two fifths of dose-escalation patients had received checkpoint inhibitors. Partial responses occurred in three dose-escalation patients: two with cutaneous melanoma and one with hepatocellular carcinoma. Peripheral TCRbeta sequencing aimed to test whether ivuxolimab altered TCR sequence diversity and caused clonal T-cell expansion. Intravenous ivuxolimab was administered to patients every 2 weeks at six dose levels: 0.01, 0.1, 0.3, 1.5, 3 and 10 mg/kg.

The trial excluded patients who had a history of autoimmune disease or were on systemic immunosuppression. Peripheral blood for TCR sequencing was collected from all dose cohorts at baseline, on cycle 4 day 1, and on cycle 7 day 1. The samples were taken from a phase I, first-in-human, multicenter, open-label dose-escalation trial of ivuxolimab. The trial enrolled adults with locally advanced or metastatic head and neck squamous cell, hepatocellular, melanoma or renal cell carcinoma. Before TCR sequencing, CD4+ and CD8+ T cells were separately sorted from peripheral blood. As concerns this clone: Its antigen is not yet known. No much larger clone is present one base from it, and per-base qualities are unavailable.

To sequence the TCRbeta CDR3 region, genomic DNA was isolated from the sorted cells. TCRbeta CDR3 regions were sequenced using the immunoSEQ Assay. Entries here come from immuneACCESS through TCRdb and include only in-frame sequences with V and J called. Some clones fail to appear in such tables; in the studies checked, an unresolved V gene covers under half of the shortfall, and the cause of the remainder is unknown. This sample gives just over 95,000 clones in total; over 75% of them show up just once. The ten largest clones capture 3.8% of the sample. Summary of the overall study and its limitations: Partial responders in the 0.1-3.0 mg/kg groups had among the lowest normalized peripheral clonal expansion, especially among CD8+ T cells. Antigen specificity was not determined for the clonally expanded peripheral T cells. At doses of 0.1 to 3.0 mg/kg, clonal expansion of both CD4+ and CD8+ T cells in blood was seen between baseline and week 6. Low levels of normalized T-cell clonal expansion were also seen in some nonresponding patients. After ivuxolimab, more expanded clones were found on average in CD8+ T cells than in CD4+ T cells.

Spanning cysteine to phenylalanine, the CDR3 consists of 13 amino acids. Only the CDR3 region is kept as DNA, spanning 39 bases read in frame from base 1. V drops 2 bases and J drops 3 bases, leaving 6 bases in between. CDR1 is given as MNHNY and CDR2 as SVGAGI, both from the germline V gene (reference sequence). Material: CD4+ or CD8+ T cells sorted from blood, obtained in a trial of the OX40 agonist ivuxolimab. The source is an adult with an advanced solid tumor such as melanoma, head and neck, liver or kidney cancer. The receptor chain draws on TRBV6-6 and TRBJ2-3; the D gene assignment is ambiguous. The CDR3 here reads CASSYVPTDTQYF. In nucleotides, the sequence is TGTGCCAGCAGTTACGTACCTACAGATACGCAGTATTTT.